This TCR beta chain originates from a study of T cells after yellow fever vaccination. Study-wide context: It was SMART-Seq v4 Ultra Low Input that prepared the fractions with low cell numbers. Broader study findings: Contaminants from the bulk population, in the form of abundant clonotypes, could be found in FACS-sorted repertoires.

TCRdb analysed the 5' RACE reads with MiXCR anew, one entry per CDR3 protein. Of a few hundred thousand distinct CDR3 sequences in the sample, roughly 4% were seen once. This clonotype appeared many times. The antigen is not known. Germline CDR1 reads LNHDA; CDR2 reads SQIVND (reference sequence). With 0 bases removed from V and 4 bases from J, the gap between germline ends came to 7 bases. The CDR3 covers 14 residues. The sample in question was PBMCs, obtained on the day of the yellow fever booster vaccination. The chain joins TRBV19 to TRBJ2-1; D remains ambiguous. The sequence derives from a man aged 18 to 30 who received the YFV17D yellow fever vaccine. CDR3 DNA sequence: TGTGCCAGTAGTATAGATGCCCTATACAATGAGCAGTTCTTC. This sequence encodes CASSIDALYNEQFF.